This T cell receptor beta chain is drawn from a study of metastatic and nonmetastatic thyroid tumors. Thyroid surgery took place with no prior treatment in any patient. CDR1 is MNHNY and CDR2 is SVGAGI in the germline V gene (reference sequence). CDR3 size: 15 residues. The V end was cut by 1 base, the J end by 5 bases, with 11 bases between. This clone was seen at least ten times. MiXCR was used by TCRdb to re-call the PCR reads. The sample lists some 60,000 clones, roughly 30% occurring once. The sequence was obtained from a female donor with papillary thyroid cancer or a benign thyroid nodule (not recorded which). Some clones in this sample may be carry-over from other donors' samples. The chain employs TRBV6-6 and TRBJ1-4; possibly TRBD1 for D (5 bases). Sequencing was done on a sample of blood. The CDR3 protein is CASSYLRQRNEKLFF. As DNA, the CDR3 is TGTGCCAGCAGTTACTTGAGACAGAGGAATGAAAAACTGTTTTTT.